The entry below describes one TCR beta chain. This clonotype was recorded many times. Its antigen remains undetermined. Base qualities are not recorded, but no much larger clone differs from it by a single base. The record originates from a study of regulatory T cells in long-lasting Graves disease (dated by TCRdb to 2020 to 2023). A note on the overall study: Antithyroid drugs had been taken for less than 3 months by newly diagnosed Graves' disease patients. Peripheral blood TCR sequencing and RNA sequencing compared persistent Graves' disease patients with newly diagnosed Graves' disease patients. The study was registered as a clinical trial and conducted in China. A total of about 35 samples underwent TCR sequencing, from some 13 patients with persistent Graves' disease and 20 or so patients with newly diagnosed Graves' disease.

The junction carries 13 bases between V and J, which are trimmed by 4 bases and 1 base respectively. CDR1 MDHEN and CDR2 SYDVKM are derived from the germline V gene. Reading from cysteine to phenylalanine, the CDR3 counts 16 amino acids. Only the CDR3 part of the read is kept: 48 bases, read in frame from the first base. The sample's time point label, decoded: newly diagnosed GD, antithyroid drugs for less than 3 months. For both TCR sequencing and RNA sequencing, RNA was extracted from PBMCs in TRIzol. Graves' disease was diagnosed according to American Thyroid Association guidelines. The patients came from an endocrinology department in Xi'an, China. Each patient gave 8.5 to 9.5 milliliters of peripheral blood, collected in an EDTA anticoagulant tube. Ficoll Paque Plus density gradient separation was used to isolate PBMCs, and no further T cell sorting was done. An Agilent 2100 Bioanalyzer and agarose gel were used to assess RNA quality, and a NanoDrop 2000 was used to measure RNA concentration.

Broad study findings and their caveats: Sequencing and analysis were limited to the TCR beta chain. As a limitation, the authors acknowledged that the small sample size may reduce accuracy. Persistent disease showed preferential use of TRBV28, TRBJ1-2 and TRBJ2-5, whereas newly diagnosed disease favored TRBV20-1 and TRBJ2-1. Because the primary lesion, thyroid tissue, could not be accessed, the study looked at peripheral blood alone. More public clonotypes were shared among persistent patients (over 2,500) than among newly diagnosed patients (966). Compared with newly diagnosed patients, persistent Graves' disease patients had lower TCR Shannon entropy and fewer highly expanded clones, which suggests clonal expansion.

Library preparation was by multiplex PCR. Instrument used: Illumina HiSeq 4000. To build TCR beta libraries, CDR3 regions were amplified by Arm-PCR using iRepertoire HTBI primers. Before sequencing, the PCR products went through gel purification. On the study's bioinformatics: A total of roughly 67 TRBV and some 15 TRBJ segments were identified across samples and were used for gene usage analysis of CDR3 amino acid clonotypes. COPE and FqMerger were used to merge the filtered high-quality paired reads into contigs. BLAST was used to align contigs to IMGT TRBV, TRBD and TRBJ reference genes, with CDR3 defined following IMGT. Highly expanded clones were defined as clonotypes with a frequency above 0.1%. Shannon entropy served as the measure of repertoire diversity, while the Gini coefficient captured V-J evenness. A clonotype found in more than one individual was treated as public. TCRdb ran its own pipeline on the public reads, namely fastp trimming at Q25 and MiXCR clone calling, and kept in-frame beta chains. Rows matching on CDR3 protein sequence are summarized as one entry with the most common DNA and genes. The V and J calls and clone size are TCRdb's, not the authors'. Counted in this sample were roughly 380,000 distinct CDR3 sequences; roughly 16% of them appeared once. About 20% of the sample goes to the ten largest clones.

Sequences were derived from peripheral blood mononuclear cells (PBMCs), sampled at new diagnosis, from a patient treated with antithyroid drugs. Recombination joined TRBV28 with TRBJ2-2, and the D gene may be TRBD1, 6 bases matching. The receptor comes from a female donor with Graves disease. The CDR3 region: CASSSVGQQNTGELFF. In nucleotides, the sequence is TGTGCCAGCAGTTCGGTCGGACAGCAGAACACCGGGGAGCTGTTTTTT.